Listed below are T cell receptor beta chains from one sample, sequenced in a study of T cell changes during pregnancy in multiple sclerosis. Clones were read by immunoSEQ multiplex PCR, and TCRdb kept only the in-frame ones, dropping some. The sample contains about 81,000 clones, just over 90% of which appear only once. This specimen was peripheral blood, taken in the third trimester of pregnancy. These receptors were collected from a female donor in good health, enrolled as a control in a pregnancy study. Each CDR3 is given with its conserved first and last residue. D genes are given only for firm matches. Clone sizes are given selectively: once, few, many, or a class where the clone is expanded.

>TRBD2|TRBJ2-7|TRBV18|.
CASSPSGRATYEQYF
TGTGCCAGCTCACCGTCAGGGAGGGCAACATACGAGCAGTACTTC
>.|TRBJ2-7|TRBV5-1|.
CASSLAQGESSYEQYF
TGCGCCAGCAGCTTGGCGCAGGGCGAGAGCTCCTACGAGCAGTACTTC
>TRBD1|TRBJ2-2|TRBV6-1|once
CASSGSTGRYTGELFF
TGTGCCAGCAGTGGATCGACAGGGCGGTACACCGGGGAGCTGTTTTTT
>TRBD1|TRBJ2-5|TRBV6-5|.
CASSYGPGQPGTQYF
TGTGCCAGCAGTTACGGCCCGGGACAGCCCGGGACCCAGTACTTC
>TRBD1|TRBJ1-4|TRBV7-6|.
CASSYGTGSEKLFF
TGTGCCAGCAGCTACGGGACAGGGTCCGAAAAACTGTTTTTT
>TRBD1|TRBJ1-1|TRBV9|.
CASSVDPGQGGRAFF
TGTGCCAGCAGCGTCGATCCGGGACAGGGGGGTAGAGCTTTCTTT
>TRBD2|TRBJ2-3|TRBV18|.
CASSPGLADTDTQYF
TGTGCCAGCTCACCCGGACTAGCGGACACAGATACGCAGTATTTT
>.|TRBJ2-1|TRBV5-1|.
CASSFGGAYNEQFF
TGCGCCAGCAGCTTTGGCGGGGCTTACAATGAGCAGTTCTTC
>.|TRBJ1-2|TRBV27|.
CASKLYIRQAWNYGYTF
TGTGCCAGCAAACTCTATATAAGACAGGCGTGGAACTATGGCTACACCTTC
>TRBD1|TRBJ2-2|TRBV5-1|once
CASGFGQGVTGELFF
TGCGCCAGCGGATTTGGACAGGGGGTAACCGGGGAGCTGTTTTTT
>.|TRBJ2-1|TRBV7-9|.
CASSLAVAEEQFF
TGTGCCAGCAGCTTAGCCGTAGCGGAGGAGCAGTTCTTC
>.|TRBJ1-2|TRBV13|.
CASSPGGGYGYTF
TGTGCCAGCAGCCCGGGAGGGGGATATGGCTACACCTTC
>.|TRBJ2-7|TRBV19|.
CASSPSLGEQYF
TGTGCCAGTAGCCCTAGCCTGGGCGAGCAGTACTTC
>TRBD1|TRBJ1-5|TRBV19|.
CASSIGTARQPQHF
TGTGCCAGTAGTATCGGGACAGCCAGACAGCCCCAGCATTTT
>.|TRBJ2-3|TRBV5-5|.
CASSLEFSYSDTQYF
TGTGCCAGCAGCTTGGAGTTCAGTTATTCAGATACGCAGTATTTT
>.|TRBJ2-7|TRBV5-1|.
CASSLRDSLTYEQYF
TGCGCCAGCAGCTTGCGGGACTCCCTAACCTACGAGCAGTACTTC
>.|TRBJ2-2|TRBV5-1|once
CAATGTPVNTGELFF
TGCGCCGCTACCGGGACTCCTGTGAACACCGGGGAGCTGTTTTTT
>TRBD2|TRBJ2-7|TRBV29-1|.
CSVFPSGPDYEQYF
TGCAGCGTCTTCCCTAGCGGGCCCGACTACGAGCAGTACTTC
>.|TRBJ1-4|TRBV25-1|medium-sized
CASSESEQGSNEKLFF
TGTGCCAGCAGTGAATCGGAACAGGGTTCTAATGAAAAACTGTTTTTT
>TRBD2|TRBJ2-7|TRBV13|.
CASSSGLAGGPYEQYF
TGTGCCAGCAGCTCGGGCCTAGCGGGAGGGCCTTACGAGCAGTACTTC
>.|TRBJ2-7|TRBV21-1|.
CASSSPGQGYEQYF
TGTGCCAGCAGCTCACCGGGACAGGGGTACGAGCAGTACTTC
>TRBD2|TRBJ2-7|TRBV7-2|.
CASSLEASGRGEQYF
TGTGCCAGCAGCTTAGAAGCTAGCGGGAGGGGGGAGCAGTACTTC
>TRBD1|TRBJ2-7|TRBV15|.
CATSRGGTGPTYEQYF
TGTGCCACCAGCAGGGGGGGGACAGGGCCCACCTACGAGCAGTACTTC
>.|TRBJ2-7|TRBV11-2|.
CASSLEGDYEQYF
TGTGCCAGCAGCTTAGAAGGAGACTACGAGCAGTACTTC
>.|TRBJ2-7|TRBV28|.
CASSYAGFGYEQYF
TGTGCCAGCAGTTATGCGGGGTTTGGCTACGAGCAGTACTTC
>TRBD1|TRBJ2-3|TRBV11-2|.
CASSIRHRGISTDTQYF
TGTGCCAGCAGCATCAGGCACAGGGGGATCAGCACAGATACGCAGTATTTT
>.|TRBJ1-3|TRBV10-3|.
CAIGGSGNTIYF
TGTGCCATCGGCGGCAGTGGAAACACCATATATTTT
>TRBD2|TRBJ2-2|TRBV9|.
CASSPPGLAGPLSSTGELFF
TGTGCCAGCAGCCCTCCGGGACTAGCGGGACCCTTGTCTAGTACCGGGGAGCTGTTTTTT
>TRBD1|TRBJ2-7|TRBV2|.
CASSEGDSQFEQYF
TGTGCCAGCAGTGAGGGGGACAGTCAATTCGAGCAGTACTTC
>.|TRBJ2-7|TRBV7-9|.
CASSHREGAYEQYF
TGTGCCAGCAGCCACAGGGAAGGGGCCTACGAGCAGTACTTC
>.|TRBJ1-5|TRBV5-5|.
CASSFEASQPQHF
TGTGCCAGCAGCTTCGAGGCTTCCCAGCCCCAGCATTTT
>.|TRBJ2-5|TRBV20-1|.
CSAHLAETQYF
TGCAGTGCCCATCTAGCGGAGACCCAGTACTTC
>.|TRBJ2-7|TRBV25-1|.
CASSAPQAPQYF
TGTGCCAGCAGTGCGCCCCAGGCGCCCCAGTACTTC